Only a few counts were recorded for the clone carrying this T cell receptor beta chain. Its antigen is as yet unknown. This CDR3 region has 16 residues. V lost 3 bases to trimming and J lost 4 bases; unmatched junction nucleotides: 6. CDR1 and CDR2 (germline): KGHDR, SFDVKD. The data stem from a study of T-cell memory formation after mild COVID-19. Points from the study as a whole: Clones shrinking from day 15 to 85 showed even CD4/CD8 mixes; later expanders tilted CD4+. There were some responding clones in pre-infection memory, which suggested that cross-reactive memory had joined.

TCRdb analysed the 5' RACE reads with MiXCR anew, one entry per CDR3 protein. The data contain around 420,000 distinct CDR3 sequences, more than 20% of them singletons. Sequencing used PBMCs or a T cell subset sorted from them (not recorded which). The chain has TRBV24-1 and TRBJ1-5; 9 bases agree with TRBD1. The sequence was collected from an adult woman who had mild COVID-19 (a few samples of this study predate the infection). Cell type and time point are not known. CDR3 bases: TGTGCCACCAGTGATCCACAGGGGGCGGGGAATCAGCCCCAGCATTTT. This codes for CATSDPQGAGNQPQHF.